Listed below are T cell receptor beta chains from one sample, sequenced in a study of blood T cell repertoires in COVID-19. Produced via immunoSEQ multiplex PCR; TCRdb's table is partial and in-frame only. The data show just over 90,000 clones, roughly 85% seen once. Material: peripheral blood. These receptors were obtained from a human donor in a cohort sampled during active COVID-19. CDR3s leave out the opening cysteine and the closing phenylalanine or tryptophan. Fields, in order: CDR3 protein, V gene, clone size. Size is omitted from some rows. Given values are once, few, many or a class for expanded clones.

CDR3aa: ASSPRHSTEAF
v_gene: TRBV9
abundance: NA

CDR3aa: ASSQRTGSSYEQY
v_gene: TRBV3-1/TRBV3-2
abundance: NA

CDR3aa: ATSSWGPGAKNIQY
v_gene: TRBV15
abundance: once

CDR3aa: ASSPDRAYEQY
v_gene: TRBV18
abundance: NA

CDR3aa: ASSFTGTTGELF
v_gene: TRBV5-1
abundance: NA

CDR3aa: ASSSDLREGRETQY
v_gene: TRBV28
abundance: many

CDR3aa: ASSSTKLNTGELF
v_gene: TRBV5-4
abundance: NA

CDR3aa: ASSSETSGVYEQF
v_gene: TRBV5-1
abundance: NA

CDR3aa: ASSFPTSGRNEQF
v_gene: TRBV5-4
abundance: NA

CDR3aa: ASSLGAQGINGYT
v_gene: TRBV7-9
abundance: NA

CDR3aa: ASSGGQGGREGAKQY
v_gene: TRBV5-1
abundance: NA

CDR3aa: ATRDSNYGYT
v_gene: TRBV24-1
abundance: NA

CDR3aa: AWSVGQGTGGEPQH
v_gene: TRBV30
abundance: NA

CDR3aa: ASSFSLAGGPGTQY
v_gene: TRBV7-9
abundance: NA

CDR3aa: ASSEWGGTDEQF
v_gene: TRBV6-1
abundance: NA

CDR3aa: ASSPQGQRNEKLF
v_gene: TRBV4-2
abundance: NA

CDR3aa: ASRLAGGTDTQY
v_gene: TRBV2
abundance: NA

CDR3aa: ASRDDRGEGQPQH
v_gene: TRBV28
abundance: NA

CDR3aa: ASSVGGQGGSPLH
v_gene: TRBV9
abundance: NA

CDR3aa: ASSLGQTNEKLF
v_gene: TRBV5-1
abundance: once

CDR3aa: ASSWAGGDQPQH
v_gene: TRBV28
abundance: NA

CDR3aa: ASTSQGDLDGYT
v_gene: TRBV18
abundance: NA

CDR3aa: AWVARTLRYNEQF
v_gene: TRBV30
abundance: NA

CDR3aa: ASRVGQGGTGELF
v_gene: TRBV28
abundance: NA

CDR3aa: ASRPRDRINTEAF
v_gene: TRBV5-6
abundance: many

CDR3aa: ASSLVVPEQF
v_gene: TRBV7-9
abundance: NA

CDR3aa: ASSRTSGNNEQF
v_gene: TRBV19
abundance: NA

CDR3aa: ASSRSQETQY
v_gene: TRBV7-6
abundance: NA

CDR3aa: ASSLRLAASAQY
v_gene: TRBV5-5
abundance: NA

CDR3aa: ASRRTSGPQETQY
v_gene: TRBV6-5
abundance: NA

CDR3aa: ASSRLLTSEETQY
v_gene: TRBV7-9
abundance: NA

CDR3aa: ASSRGSYNEQF
v_gene: TRBV19
abundance: NA

CDR3aa: ASSQVPTGHYGYT
v_gene: TRBV4-1
abundance: NA

CDR3aa: SVEGPRGASEAF
v_gene: TRBV29-1
abundance: once

CDR3aa: SARLAEQF
v_gene: TRBV20-1
abundance: NA

CDR3aa: ASILARTGSYEQY
v_gene: TRBV21-1
abundance: NA

CDR3aa: ASSSGFSNQPQH
v_gene: TRBV6-6
abundance: NA

CDR3aa: SASGGPEAF
v_gene: TRBV20-1
abundance: NA

CDR3aa: AWSDNVRSEQY
v_gene: TRBV30
abundance: few

CDR3aa: ASSQGGTEAF
v_gene: TRBV2
abundance: once

CDR3aa: ASTFRFREEAF
v_gene: TRBV19
abundance: NA

CDR3aa: ASSSPSRDQPQH
v_gene: TRBV27
abundance: NA

CDR3aa: ASSYSRGSYNEQF
v_gene: TRBV6-6
abundance: NA

CDR3aa: ASSIGPPGGTDTQY
v_gene: TRBV7-2
abundance: NA

CDR3aa: ASSRSSYNSPLH
v_gene: TRBV18
abundance: NA

CDR3aa: ASSLIQGDTEAF
v_gene: TRBV5-1
abundance: NA

CDR3aa: ATSLRGAGRNQPQH
v_gene: TRBV15
abundance: NA

CDR3aa: ASSSGVEPQH
v_gene: TRBV7-2
abundance: NA

CDR3aa: ATSLDPGPSSDYSNQPQH
v_gene: TRBV15
abundance: NA

CDR3aa: ATRLAGGNNEQF
v_gene: TRBV19
abundance: NA

CDR3aa: ASSYSGQGNTEAF
v_gene: TRBV6-5
abundance: NA